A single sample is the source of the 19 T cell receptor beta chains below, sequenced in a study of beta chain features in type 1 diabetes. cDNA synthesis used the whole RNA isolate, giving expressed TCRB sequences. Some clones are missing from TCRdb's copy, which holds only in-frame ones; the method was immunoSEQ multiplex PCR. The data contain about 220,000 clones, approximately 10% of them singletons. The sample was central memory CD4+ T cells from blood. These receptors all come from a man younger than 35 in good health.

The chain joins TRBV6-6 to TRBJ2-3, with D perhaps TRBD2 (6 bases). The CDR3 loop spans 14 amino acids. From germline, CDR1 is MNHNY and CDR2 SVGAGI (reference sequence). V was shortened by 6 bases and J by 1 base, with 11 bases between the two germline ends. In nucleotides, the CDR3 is TGTGCCAGCAGGGGCGGGATGGGCACAGATACGCAGTATTTT. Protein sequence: CASRGGMGTDTQYF.

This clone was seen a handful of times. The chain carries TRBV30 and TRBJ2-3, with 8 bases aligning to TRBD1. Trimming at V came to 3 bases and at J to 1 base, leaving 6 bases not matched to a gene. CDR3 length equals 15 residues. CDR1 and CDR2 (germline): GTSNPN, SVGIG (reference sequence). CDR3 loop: CAWSPDRGGTDTQYF. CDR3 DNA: TGTGCCTGGAGCCCAGACAGGGGAGGCACAGATACGCAGTATTTT.

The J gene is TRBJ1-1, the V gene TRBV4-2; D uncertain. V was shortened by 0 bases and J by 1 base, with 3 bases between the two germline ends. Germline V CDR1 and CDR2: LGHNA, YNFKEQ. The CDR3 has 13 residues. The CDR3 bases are TGTGCCAGCAGCCAAGACCCGAACACTGAAGCTTTCTTT. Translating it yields CASSQDPNTEAFF.

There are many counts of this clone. Written as DNA, the CDR3 is TGTGCCAGCTCACCGGGTTACGGTCAGCCCCAGCATTTT. Translating gives CASSPGYGQPQHF. V and J are TRBV18 and TRBJ1-5; D unresolved. Trimming took off 3 bases at V and 6 bases at J, with 9 bases between the two ends. Germline V gene data show CDR1 as KGHSH and CDR2 as LQKENI. This CDR3 spans 13 amino acids.

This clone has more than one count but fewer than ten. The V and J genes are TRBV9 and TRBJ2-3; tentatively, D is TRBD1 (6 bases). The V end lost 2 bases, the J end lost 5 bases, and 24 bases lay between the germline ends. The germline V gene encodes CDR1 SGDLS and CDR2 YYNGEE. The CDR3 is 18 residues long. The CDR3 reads CASSVGAHLGARGDTQYF. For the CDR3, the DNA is TGTGCCAGCAGCGTGGGGGCACACTTGGGGGCTCGTGGAGATACGCAGTATTTT.

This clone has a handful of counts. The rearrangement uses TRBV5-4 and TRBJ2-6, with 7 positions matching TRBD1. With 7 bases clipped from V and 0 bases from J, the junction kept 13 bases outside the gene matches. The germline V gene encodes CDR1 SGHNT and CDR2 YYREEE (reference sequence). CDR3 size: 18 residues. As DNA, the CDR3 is TGTGCCAGCTCTCGCACCGGGACAGCGTACTCTGGGGCCAACGTCCTGACTTTC. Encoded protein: CASSRTGTAYSGANVLTF. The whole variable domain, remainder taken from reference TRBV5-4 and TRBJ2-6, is ETGVTQSPTHLIKTRGQQVTLRCSSQSGHNTVSWYQQALGQGPQFIFQYYREEENGRGNFPPRFSGLQFPNYSSELNVNALELDDSALYLCASSRTGTAYSGANVLTFGAGSRLTVL.

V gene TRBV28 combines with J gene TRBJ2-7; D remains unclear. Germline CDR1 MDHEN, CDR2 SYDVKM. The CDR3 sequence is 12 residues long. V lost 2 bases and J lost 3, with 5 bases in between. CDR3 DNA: TGTGCCAGCAGTTTACCGCACTACGAGCAGTACTTC. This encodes CASSLPHYEQYF.

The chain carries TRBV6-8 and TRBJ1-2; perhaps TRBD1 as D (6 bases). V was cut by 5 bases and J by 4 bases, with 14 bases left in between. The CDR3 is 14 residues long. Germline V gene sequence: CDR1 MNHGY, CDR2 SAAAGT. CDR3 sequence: CASSGGDRSYGYTF. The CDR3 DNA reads TGTGCCAGCAGTGGGGGCGACAGGAGCTATGGCTACACCTTC.

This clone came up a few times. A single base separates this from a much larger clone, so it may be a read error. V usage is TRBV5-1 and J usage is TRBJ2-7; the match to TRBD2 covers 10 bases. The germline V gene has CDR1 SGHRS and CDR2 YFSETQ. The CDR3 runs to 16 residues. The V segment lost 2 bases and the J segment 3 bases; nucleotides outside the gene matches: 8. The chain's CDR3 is CASSLASGGRFYEQYF. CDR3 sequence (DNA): TGCGCCAGCAGCTTAGCTAGCGGGGGACGCTTCTACGAGCAGTACTTC.

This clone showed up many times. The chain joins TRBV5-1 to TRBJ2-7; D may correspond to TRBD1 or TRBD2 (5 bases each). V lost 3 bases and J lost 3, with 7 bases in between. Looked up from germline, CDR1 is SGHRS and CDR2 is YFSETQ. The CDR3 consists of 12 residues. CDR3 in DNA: TGCGCCAGCAGCTGGGACGGCTACGAGCAGTACTTC. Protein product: CASSWDGYEQYF.

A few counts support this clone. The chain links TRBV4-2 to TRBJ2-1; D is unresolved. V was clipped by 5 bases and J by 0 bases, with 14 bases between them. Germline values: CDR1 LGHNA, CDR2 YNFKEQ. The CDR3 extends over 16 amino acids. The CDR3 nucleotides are TGTGCCAGCAGCTCGGACGGGTTAAGCTCCTACAATGAGCAGTTCTTC. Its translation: CASSSDGLSSYNEQFF.

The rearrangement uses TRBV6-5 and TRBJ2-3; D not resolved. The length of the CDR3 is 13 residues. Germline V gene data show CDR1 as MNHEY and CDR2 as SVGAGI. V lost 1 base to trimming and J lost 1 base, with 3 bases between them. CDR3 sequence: CASSYLGTDTQYF. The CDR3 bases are TGTGCCAGCAGTTACTTAGGCACAGATACGCAGTATTTT.

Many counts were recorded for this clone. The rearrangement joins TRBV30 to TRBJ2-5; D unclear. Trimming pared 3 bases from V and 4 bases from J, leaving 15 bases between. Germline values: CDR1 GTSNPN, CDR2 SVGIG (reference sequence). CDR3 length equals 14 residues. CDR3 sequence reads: CAWRITPFSETQYF. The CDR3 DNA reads TGTGCCTGGAGAATTACACCATTCTCAGAGACCCAGTACTTC.

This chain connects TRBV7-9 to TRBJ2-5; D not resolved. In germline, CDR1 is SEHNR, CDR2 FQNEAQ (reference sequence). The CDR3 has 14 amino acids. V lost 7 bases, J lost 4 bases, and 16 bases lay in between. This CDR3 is CASTPFQGRETQYF. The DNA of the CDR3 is TGTGCCAGCACCCCCTTCCAAGGAAGAGAGACCCAGTACTTC.

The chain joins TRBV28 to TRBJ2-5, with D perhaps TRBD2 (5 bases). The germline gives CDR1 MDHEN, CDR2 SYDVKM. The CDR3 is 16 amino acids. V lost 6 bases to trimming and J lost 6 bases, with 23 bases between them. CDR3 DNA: TGTGCCAGCAGGCTGGGTTACGGAGAGGGCAGAAAGACCCAGTACTTC. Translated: CASRLGYGEGRKTQYF.

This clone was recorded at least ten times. The CDR3 spells CAISENTGTSGNGEQFF. DNA for the CDR3: TGTGCCATCAGTGAGAACACCGGGACTAGCGGGAACGGTGAGCAGTTCTTC. This chain links TRBV10-3 with TRBJ2-1; 13 positions match TRBD2. CDR1 and CDR2 (germline): ENHRY, SYGVKD. V trimming: 2 bases; J trimming: 9 bases; junction bases outside the gene matches: 10. This CDR3 comprises 17 residues.

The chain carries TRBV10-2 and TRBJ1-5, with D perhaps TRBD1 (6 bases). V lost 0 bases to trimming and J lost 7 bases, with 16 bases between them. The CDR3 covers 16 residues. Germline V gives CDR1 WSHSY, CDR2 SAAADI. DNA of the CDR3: TGCGCCAGCAGTGAGTCGGGGGCCAGGGATGGACAGCCCCAGCATTTT. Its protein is CASSESGARDGQPQHF.

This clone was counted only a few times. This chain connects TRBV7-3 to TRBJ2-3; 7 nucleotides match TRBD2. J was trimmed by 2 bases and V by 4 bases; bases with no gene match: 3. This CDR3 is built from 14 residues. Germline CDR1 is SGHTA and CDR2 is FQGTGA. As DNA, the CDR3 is TGTGCCAGCAGCTCTAGCGGAAACACAGATACGCAGTATTTT. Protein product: CASSSSGNTDTQYF.

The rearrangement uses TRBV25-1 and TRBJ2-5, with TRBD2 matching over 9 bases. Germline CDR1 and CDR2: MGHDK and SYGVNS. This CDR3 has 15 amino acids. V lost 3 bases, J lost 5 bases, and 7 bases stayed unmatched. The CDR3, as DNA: TGTGCCAGCAGTGAGCCTAGAGCGGGAGGCGAGACCCAGTACTTC. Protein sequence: CASSEPRAGGETQYF. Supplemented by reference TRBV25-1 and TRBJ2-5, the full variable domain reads EADIYQTPRYLVIGTGKKITLECSQTMGHDKMYWYQQDPGMELHLIHYSYGVNSTEKGDLSSESTVSRIRTEHFPLTLESARPSHTSQYLCASSEPRAGGETQYFGPGTRLLVL.